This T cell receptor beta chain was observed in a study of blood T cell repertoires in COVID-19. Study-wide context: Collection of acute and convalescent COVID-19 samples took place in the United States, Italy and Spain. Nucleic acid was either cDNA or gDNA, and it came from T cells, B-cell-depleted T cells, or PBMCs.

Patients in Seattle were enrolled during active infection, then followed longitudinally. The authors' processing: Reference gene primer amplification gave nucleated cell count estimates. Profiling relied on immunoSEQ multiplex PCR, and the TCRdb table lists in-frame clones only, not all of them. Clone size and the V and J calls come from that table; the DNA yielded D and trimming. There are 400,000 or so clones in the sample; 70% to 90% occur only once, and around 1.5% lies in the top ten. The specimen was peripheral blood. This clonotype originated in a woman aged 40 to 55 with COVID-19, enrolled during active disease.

CDR3 protein: CASSLRVRPYTDTQYF. The CDR3 DNA sequence: TGCGCCAGCAGCTTGCGGGTGCGGCCCTACACAGATACGCAGTATTTT. J is TRBJ2-3 and V is TRBV5-1, with unresolved D. The CDR3 has 16 amino acids. V dropped 1 base and J dropped 2 bases, with 14 bases sitting between them. CDR1 and CDR2 from the germline V gene are SGHRS and YFSETQ.